The clone carrying this TCR beta chain was seen once. Germline CDR1 SGHDN, CDR2 FVKESK. The CDR3 has 16 amino acids. The junction had 13 bases not matched to a gene; V was cut back by 4 bases and J by 5 bases. Clones were sequenced by immunoSEQ multiplex PCR, and TCRdb holds only the in-frame ones, with some missing. The sample contains about 79,000 clones, just under 95% of which appear only once. These data are taken from a study of OX40 agonist ivuxolimab in advanced cancers. Study-wide background: At 0.01 to 10 mg/kg, ivuxolimab was administered intravenously to patients every 2 weeks. People in dose escalation had one of these cancers: hepatocellular carcinoma, melanoma, renal cell or head and neck cancer.

This TCR was recovered from an adult with an advanced solid tumor such as melanoma, head and neck, liver or kidney cancer. The sample in question was CD4+ or CD8+ T cells sorted from blood, obtained in a trial of the OX40 agonist ivuxolimab. The chain uses TRBV14 and TRBJ1-2; 7 bases line up with TRBD1. CDR3 coding DNA: TGTGCCAGCAGCCGCGTAGGGACAGCGAGTCCATATGGCTACACCTTC. Encoded protein: CASSRVGTASPYGYTF. The variable domain in full, completed from reference TRBV14 and TRBJ1-2, reads EAGVTQFPSHSVIEKGQTVTLRCDPISGHDNLYWYRRVMGKEIKFLLHFVKESKQDESGMPNNRFLAERTGGTYSTLKVQPAELEDSGVYFCASSRVGTASPYGYTFGSGTRLTVV.